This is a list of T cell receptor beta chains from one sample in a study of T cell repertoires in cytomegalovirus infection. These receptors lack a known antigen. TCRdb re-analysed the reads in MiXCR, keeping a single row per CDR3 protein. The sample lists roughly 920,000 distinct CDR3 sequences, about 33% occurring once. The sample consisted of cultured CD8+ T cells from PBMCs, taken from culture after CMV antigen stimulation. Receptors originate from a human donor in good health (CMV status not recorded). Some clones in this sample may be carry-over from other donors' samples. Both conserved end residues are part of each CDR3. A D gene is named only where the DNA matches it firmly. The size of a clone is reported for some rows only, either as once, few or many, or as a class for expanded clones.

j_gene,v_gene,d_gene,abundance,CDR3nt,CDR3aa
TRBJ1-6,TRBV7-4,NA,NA,TGTGCCAGCAGCCCTCCCACCGCTAGGAATTCACCCCTCCACTTT,CASSPPTARNSPLHF
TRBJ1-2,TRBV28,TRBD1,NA,TGTGCCAGCAGTTTCTGGACAGGCTCAGAGTATGGCTACACCTTC,CASSFWTGSEYGYTF
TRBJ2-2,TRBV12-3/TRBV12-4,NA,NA,TGTGCCAGCAGGAGGACAGTGAACACCGGGGAGCTGTTTTTT,CASRRTVNTGELFF
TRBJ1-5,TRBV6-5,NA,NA,TGTGCCAGCAGTTACTCGTCCTATCAGCCCCAGCATTTT,CASSYSSYQPQHF
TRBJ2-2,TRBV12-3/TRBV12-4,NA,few,TGTGCCAGCAGTTTTGCTCTCTCCGGGGAGCTGTTTTTT,CASSFALSGELFF
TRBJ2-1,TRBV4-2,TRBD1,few,TGTGCCAGCAGCCATTCGCCGGGACAGGAGCAGTTCTTC,CASSHSPGQEQFF
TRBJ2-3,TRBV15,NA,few,TGTGCCACCAGCAGGCTAGGACCGGAATCCGGGCCGGCAGATACGCAGTATTTT,CATSRLGPESGPADTQYF
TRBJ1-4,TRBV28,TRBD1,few,TGTGCCAGCACCACACAGGGGGCGCAGAATGAAAAACTGTTTTTT,CASTTQGAQNEKLFF
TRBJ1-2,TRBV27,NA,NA,TGTGCCAGCAGTTTAACTACCAGTGTCCGGTATGGCTACACCTTC,CASSLTTSVRYGYTF
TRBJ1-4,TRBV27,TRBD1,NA,TGTGCCAGCAGTAGAGGAAACAGTAATCAAGGACAGGGGACTAATGAAAAACTGTTTTTT,CASSRGNSNQGQGTNEKLFF
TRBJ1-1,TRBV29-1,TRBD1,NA,TGCAGCTTCCAGACAGGGATGAACACTGAAGCTTTCTTT,CSFQTGMNTEAFF
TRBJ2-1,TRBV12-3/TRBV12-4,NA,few,TGTGCCAGCAGTTTAGTTTTGGACAATGAGCAGTTCTTC,CASSLVLDNEQFF
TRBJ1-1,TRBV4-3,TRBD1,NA,TGCGCCAGCAGCCAAGAATTTAGGGGGCGAAACACTGAAGCTTTCTTT,CASSQEFRGRNTEAFF
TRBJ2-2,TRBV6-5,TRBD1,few,TGTGCCAGCAGTAGGACAGGGTCCAGGACCGGGGAGCTGTTTTTT,CASSRTGSRTGELFF
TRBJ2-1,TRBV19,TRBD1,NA,TGTGCCAGTAGTATTAGCGGGACAGGGGGCAATGAGCAGTTCTTC,CASSISGTGGNEQFF
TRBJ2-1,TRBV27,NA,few,TGTGCCAGCAGCGACAGCCTCCTTGGCAATGAGCAGTTCTTC,CASSDSLLGNEQFF
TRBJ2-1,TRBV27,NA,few,TGTGCCAGCACAAAATCCGGCAATGAGCAGTTCTTC,CASTKSGNEQFF
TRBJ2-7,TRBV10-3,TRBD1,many,TGTGCCATCAGCCCGACAGGGACAGCGCTCTACGAGCAGTACTTC,CAISPTGTALYEQYF
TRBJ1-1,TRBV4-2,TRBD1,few,TGTGCCAGCAGCCATGCCGGGACAGGGGATGGGAACACTGAAGCTTTCTTT,CASSHAGTGDGNTEAFF
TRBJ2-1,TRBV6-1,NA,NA,TGTGCCAGCAGTGGTCCCGGGACAAGGTTGGAGTTCCCCAATGAGCAGTTCTTC,CASSGPGTRLEFPNEQFF
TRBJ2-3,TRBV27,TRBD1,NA,TGTGCCAGCAGTTTATATAGGACAGGGGGCACAGATACGCAGTATTTT,CASSLYRTGGTDTQYF
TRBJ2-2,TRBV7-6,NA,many,TGTGCCAGCAGCTTAGCCCTACAGAACACCGGGGAGCTGTTTTTT,CASSLALQNTGELFF
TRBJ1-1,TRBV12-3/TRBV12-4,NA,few,TGTGCCAGCACCGGGGGACGGCCGGTGAACACTGAAGCTTTCTTT,CASTGGRPVNTEAFF
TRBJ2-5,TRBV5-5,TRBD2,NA,TGTGCCAGCAGCTTGGCCCTTAGCGGGGGGTTTGAAAGGTACTTC,CASSLALSGGFERYF
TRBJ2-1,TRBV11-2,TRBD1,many,TGTGCCAGCAGCCCCGCAGGGGGCCGCTCCTACAATGAGCAGTTCTTC,CASSPAGGRSYNEQFF
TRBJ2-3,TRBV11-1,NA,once,TGTGCCAGCAGCTTAGGTACCAGCCTCACAGATACGCAGTATTTT,CASSLGTSLTDTQYF
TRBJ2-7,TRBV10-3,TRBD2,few,TGTGCCATCAGTGAACTAGCGGGGGGCCCGGACTCCTACGAGCAGTACTTC,CAISELAGGPDSYEQYF
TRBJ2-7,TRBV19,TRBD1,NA,TGTGCCAGTAGTATACGGGACAGGGGCCACGAGCAGTACTTC,CASSIRDRGHEQYF
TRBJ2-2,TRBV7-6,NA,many,TGTGCCAGCAGCTTAAGGCCCAATTTCGAGACGAACACCGGGGAGCTGTTTTTT,CASSLRPNFETNTGELFF
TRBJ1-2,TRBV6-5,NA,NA,TGTGCCAGCAGTTACGGGACATTCGGCTACACCTTC,CASSYGTFGYTF
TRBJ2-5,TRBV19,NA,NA,TGTGCCAGTAGTAGAGGAAGTCGGACGGACGAGACCCAGTACTTC,CASSRGSRTDETQYF
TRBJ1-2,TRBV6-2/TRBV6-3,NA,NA,TGTGCCAGCAGTTACCCCGCAGGGGAGGTCTATGGCTACACCTTC,CASSYPAGEVYGYTF
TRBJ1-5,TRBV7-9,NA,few,TGTGCCAGCAGCTCTACGAAACAGAATCAGCCCCAGCATTTT,CASSSTKQNQPQHF
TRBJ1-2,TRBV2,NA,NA,TGTGCCAGCAGTAAAGAGACAGGTTTTAACTATGGCTACACCTTC,CASSKETGFNYGYTF
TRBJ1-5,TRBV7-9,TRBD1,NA,TGTGCCAGCAGCTTAGGGGGACAGGGTTGGAATCAGCCCCAGCATTTT,CASSLGGQGWNQPQHF
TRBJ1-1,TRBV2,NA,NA,TGTGCCGACCTTGGAGGGGGGAGCACTGAAGCTTTCTTT,CADLGGGSTEAFF
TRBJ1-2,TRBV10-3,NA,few,TGTGCCATCAGTGAGTCGATCAAAACAATCTATGGCTACACCTTC,CAISESIKTIYGYTF
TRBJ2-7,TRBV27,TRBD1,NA,TGTGCCAGCAGGACAGGGGCCTTATCCTACGAGCAGTACTTC,CASRTGALSYEQYF
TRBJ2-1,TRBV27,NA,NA,TGTGCCAGCAGTTTAGTGGGGGGCTCCCCCAATGAGCAGTTCTTC,CASSLVGGSPNEQFF
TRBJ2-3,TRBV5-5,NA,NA,TGTGCCAGCAGCTCGGGGGGCAGTCACCGCACAGATACGCAGTATTTT,CASSSGGSHRTDTQYF
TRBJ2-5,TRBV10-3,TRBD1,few,TGTGCCATCAGGGTCGGGACAGGGGGTCAAGAGACCCAGTACTTC,CAIRVGTGGQETQYF
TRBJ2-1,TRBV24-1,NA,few,TGTGCCACCAGTGATCTCACAGGCCAGCAGGAGTTCTTC,CATSDLTGQQEFF
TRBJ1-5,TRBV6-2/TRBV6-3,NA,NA,TGTGCCAGCAGTTACTTGGCAGTTAGCAATCAGCCCCAGCATTTT,CASSYLAVSNQPQHF
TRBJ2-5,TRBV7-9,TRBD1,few,TGTGCCAGCAGATCCAACAGGGGGATAAGTCAGACCCAGTACTTC,CASRSNRGISQTQYF
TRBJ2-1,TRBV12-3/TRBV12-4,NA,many,TGTGCCAGCAGTTTTTCTGGGGGGTACAATGAGCAGTTCTTC,CASSFSGGYNEQFF
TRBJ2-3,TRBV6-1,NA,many,TGTGCCAGCAAAATACACAGGGAAACAGATACGCAGTATTTT,CASKIHRETDTQYF
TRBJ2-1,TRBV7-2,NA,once,TGTGTCAGCAGCTTAGGGCTCCGGGGTGAGCAGTTCTTC,CVSSLGLRGEQFF
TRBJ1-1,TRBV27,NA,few,TGTGCCAGCAGTTTCGGGGAAGGGAGAGCTTTCTTT,CASSFGEGRAFF
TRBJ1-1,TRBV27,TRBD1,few,TGTGCCAGCAGTTTGGCAGGGGGATTTACTGAAGCTTTCTTT,CASSLAGGFTEAFF
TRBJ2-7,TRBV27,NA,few,TGTGCCAGCAGTTTATCGTCAGGTAGGGTATCCTACGAGCAGTACTTC,CASSLSSGRVSYEQYF
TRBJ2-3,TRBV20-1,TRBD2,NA,TGCAGGACCGGTGGACTAGCGGGGGGCCCAGATACGCAGTATTTT,CRTGGLAGGPDTQYF
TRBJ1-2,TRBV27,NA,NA,TGTGCCAGCAGTTCCCTCCGGGACTCGACGGGCTACACCTTC,CASSSLRDSTGYTF
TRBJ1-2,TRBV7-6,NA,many,TGTGCCAGCAGCGCAGGGAGCTATGGCTACACCTTC,CASSAGSYGYTF
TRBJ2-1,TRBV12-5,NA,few,TGTGCTAGTGGTCCTTTAGCCCACCACAATGAGCAGTTCTTC,CASGPLAHHNEQFF
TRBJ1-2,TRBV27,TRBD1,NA,TGTGCCAGCAGTACACACCCGGGACAGGGTGGTGACTATGGCTACACCTTC,CASSTHPGQGGDYGYTF
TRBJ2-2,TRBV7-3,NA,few,TGTGCCAGCAGCCTACGAGGGGTCTCGTACACCGGGGAGCTGTTTTTT,CASSLRGVSYTGELFF
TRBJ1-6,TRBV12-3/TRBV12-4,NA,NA,TGTGCCAGCAGTACTACAGGGCCTGATTCACCCCTCCACTTT,CASSTTGPDSPLHF
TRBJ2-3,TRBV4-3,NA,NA,TGCGCCAGCAGCCAAGACAATGGAGATACGCAGTATTTT,CASSQDNGDTQYF
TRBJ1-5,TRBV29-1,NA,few,TGCAGCGTCATAACAGAGTCCAATCAGCCCCAGCATTTT,CSVITESNQPQHF